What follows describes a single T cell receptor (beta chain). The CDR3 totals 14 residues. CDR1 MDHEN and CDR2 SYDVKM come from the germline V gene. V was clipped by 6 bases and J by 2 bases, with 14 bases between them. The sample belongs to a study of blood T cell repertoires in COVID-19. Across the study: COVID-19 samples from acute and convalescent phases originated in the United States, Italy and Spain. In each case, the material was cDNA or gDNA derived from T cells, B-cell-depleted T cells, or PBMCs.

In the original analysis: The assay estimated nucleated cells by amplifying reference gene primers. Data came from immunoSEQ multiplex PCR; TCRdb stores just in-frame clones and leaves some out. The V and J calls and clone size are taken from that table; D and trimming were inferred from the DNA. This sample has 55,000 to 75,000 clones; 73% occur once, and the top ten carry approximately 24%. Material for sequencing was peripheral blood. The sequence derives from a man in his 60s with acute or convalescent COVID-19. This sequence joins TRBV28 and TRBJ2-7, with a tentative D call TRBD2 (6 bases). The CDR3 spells CASSHAGRTYEQYF. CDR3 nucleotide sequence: TGTGCCAGCAGCCATGCAGGGAGGACCTACGAGCAGTACTTC.